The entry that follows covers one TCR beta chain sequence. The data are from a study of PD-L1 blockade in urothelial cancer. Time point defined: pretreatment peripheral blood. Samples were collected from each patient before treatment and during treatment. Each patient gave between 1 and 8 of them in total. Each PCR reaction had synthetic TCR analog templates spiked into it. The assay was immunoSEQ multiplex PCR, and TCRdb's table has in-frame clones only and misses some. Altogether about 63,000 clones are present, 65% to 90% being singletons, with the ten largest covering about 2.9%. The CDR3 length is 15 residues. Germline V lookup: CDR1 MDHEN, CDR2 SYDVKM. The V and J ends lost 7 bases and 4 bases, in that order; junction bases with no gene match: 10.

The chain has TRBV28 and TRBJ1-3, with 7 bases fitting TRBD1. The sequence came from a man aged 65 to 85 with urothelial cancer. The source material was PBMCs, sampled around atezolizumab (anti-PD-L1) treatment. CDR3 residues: CASTETGIRGNTIYF. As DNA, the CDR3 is TGTGCCAGCACCGAGACAGGGATCAGGGGAAACACCATATATTTT.